These 28 T cell receptor beta chains came from one sample sequenced in a study of tumor-infiltrating lymphocytes in primary liver carcinoma. Co-extracting RNA and DNA was done with roughly 17-32 mg of unsorted bulk tissue as input. Making TCR beta cDNA involved around 500 ng total RNA and a constant-region primer. Each TCR beta library was derived from three nested multiplex PCR rounds that employed slightly modified ARM-PCR. TRBV1-TRBV30 forward primers and a C-beta reverse primer were used in the first two PCR rounds, which each ran for approximately 9 cycles. From the multiplex PCR reads, TCRdb called clonotypes with MiXCR, one entry per CDR3 protein. This repertoire shows about 30,000 distinct CDR3 sequences, approximately 76% found once; its top ten account for 30% to 40%. The sequencing sample was made of liver tumor tissue from sampling region 3. Subset of the sample: tumor region T3, left-lateral pole. The source is a woman aged 30 to 39 with primary liver carcinoma and hepatitis B virus infection.

In regard to this clonotype: This could be a read error, since a much larger clone is one nucleotide away. The chain carries TRBV2 and TRBJ2-3, with 11 nucleotides matching TRBD2. CDR1 SNHLY and CDR2 FYNNEI come from the germline V gene. This CDR3 region has 16 residues. The CDR3 DNA sequence: TGTGCCAGCAGTTCGGGACTAGCGGCTCCGTCCGATACGAAGTATTTT. This encodes CASSSGLAAPSDTKYF.

As for this clonotype: Mismatch with germline at one junction end may stem from a read error. The V and J genes are TRBV4-2 and TRBJ2-1, with D uncertain. CDR1 LGHNA and CDR2 YNFKEQ come from the germline V gene. The CDR3 is 15 amino acids. CDR3 sequence reads: CVSSQERPEYNGQFF. CDR3 bases: TGTGTCAGCAGCCAAGAGAGGCCCGAATACAATGGGCAGTTCTTC.

A remark on this clonotype: An end of the junction does not agree with germline; a read error may underlie this. The DNA of the CDR3 is TGTGTCAGCAGCGTAGATGGACACCCTCTACCCACAGATACGCAGTATTTT. Amino acid sequence: CVSSVDGHPLPTDTQYF. The chain has TRBV5-4 and TRBJ2-3; D may be TRBD1 (5 bases). This CDR3 comprises 17 residues. CDR1 SGHNT and CDR2 YYREEE come from the germline V gene (reference sequence).

About this clonotype itself: This could be a read error, since a much larger clone is one nucleotide away. This chain links TRBV12-3 or TRBV12-4 with TRBJ2-3; tentatively, D is TRBD2 (6 bases). CDR3 length: 16 residues. V gave up 5 bases and J gave up 7 bases, with 22 bases separating them. In nucleotides, the CDR3 is TGTGCCAGCAGTGACGTAGGGCCAGGGAGGACCTATACGCAGTATTTT. It specifies CASSDVGPGRTYTQYF.

CDR3 nucleotide sequence: TGTGCCAGTAGTACCGACAAAGGGCTGACCCAGTACTTC. It is translated as CASSTDKGLTQYF. V is TRBV6-5 and J is TRBJ2-5; D remains unclear. Germline lookup yields CDR1 MNHEY and CDR2 SVGAGI. The V and J ends lost 9 bases and 7 bases respectively, with 18 bases between them. This CDR3 contains 13 residues.

Comment on this clonotype: This may be a read error, as it is one base from a much larger clone. This sequence joins TRBV29-1 and TRBJ2-3, with 9 bases lining up with TRBD2. The CDR3 runs 16 residues. Unmatched junction bases numbered 12, after V lost 3 bases and J lost 5 bases. Germline V gene lookup returns CDR1 SQVTM and CDR2 ANQGSEA. CDR3 bases: TGCAGCGTTGACAGGACTAGCGTAGAGAGGAGAGATACGCAGTATTTT. Its translation is CSVDRTSVERRDTQYF.

To note about this clonotype: Compared with germline, one end of the junction differs, possibly owing to a read error. This rearrangement joins TRBV11-2 to TRBJ2-7; D tentatively reads TRBD1 or TRBD2 (5 bases each). The CDR3 runs 15 residues. Looked up from germline, CDR1 is SGHAT and CDR2 is FQNNGV. CDR3 region: CVSSPHGTGTYEQYF. In DNA form, the CDR3 reads TGTGTCAGCAGCCCTCATGGGACGGGTACCTACGAGCAGTACTTC.

To note about this clonotype: The junction shows a germline mismatch at one end, possibly a read error. The chain employs TRBV11-2 and TRBJ1-1; no definite D call. Germline V gene data show CDR1 as SGHAT and CDR2 as FQNNGV. This CDR3 comprises 11 residues. Written as DNA, the CDR3 is TGTGCCAGCAGCTTGGGTATTGAAGCTTACTTT. This encodes CASSLGIEAYF.

Comments on this clonotype: The conserved phenylalanine or tryptophan normally closing the CDR3 is absent here, so this likely arose from a read error. The chain uses TRBV6-5 and TRBJ2-2, with 8 bases matching TRBD1. The CDR3 is 15 amino acids. The germline V gene encodes CDR1 MNHEY and CDR2 SVGAGI. In nucleotides, the CDR3 is TGTGCCATCAGTCCGCGGACAGGGTTCGCCGGGGAGCTGTTTCTT. It specifies CAISPRTGFAGELFL.

V gene TRBV6-5 combines with J gene TRBJ2-3; D uncertain. The CDR3 extends over 14 amino acids. V gave up 11 bases and J gave up 5 bases, with 20 bases separating them. CDR1 is MNHEY and CDR2 is SVGAGI in the germline V gene. CDR3 loop: CAGNEAGAQDTQYF. CDR3 DNA sequence: TGTGCCGGCAACGAAGCAGGAGCTCAAGATACGCAGTATTTT.

The chain couples TRBV11-1 to TRBJ2-2; possibly TRBD1 or TRBD2 for D (5 bases each). Germline-derived CDR1 and CDR2 are SGHAT and FQDESV (reference sequence). The CDR3 spans 16 residues. V was trimmed by 7 bases and J by 6 bases, leaving 21 bases between them. As DNA, the CDR3 is TGTGCCAGCACCAGGGTTATGGAGGAAGTGTCCGGGGAGCTGTTTTTT. Encoded protein: CASTRVMEEVSGELFF.

Remarks on this clonotype: This may be a read error: a much more frequent sequence differs by one nucleotide. The V call is TRBV2, the J call TRBJ2-1, with 8 nucleotides matching TRBD2. With 7 bases clipped from V and 9 bases from J, the junction kept 11 bases outside the gene matches. This CDR3 is 14 amino acids long. Germline V CDR1 and CDR2: SNHLY, FYNNEI. The CDR3 protein is CASIRGPAGVEQFF. The DNA for the CDR3 is TGTGCCAGCATAAGGGGACCAGCGGGAGTTGAGCAGTTCTTC.

The J gene is TRBJ1-2, the V gene TRBV5-4; D is ambiguous. The CDR3 is made up of 14 amino acids. The germline V gene has CDR1 SGHNT and CDR2 YYREEE (reference sequence). V was pared by 4 bases and J by 8 bases, with 18 bases between. The CDR3 DNA reads as TGTGCCAGCAGCCGGCATGGAGTAATATGGGGCTACACCTTC. Amino acid sequence: CASSRHGVIWGYTF.

V usage is TRBV28 and J usage is TRBJ2-7; tentative D call: TRBD2 (5 bases). CDR3 length equals 14 residues. CDR1 and CDR2 from the germline V gene are MDHEN and SYDVKM. This CDR3 reads CDSSAGQSPYEQYF. In DNA, the CDR3 is TGTGACAGTAGTGCGGGCCAAAGCCCCTACGAGCAGTACTTC.

This clonotype was counted many times. A much bigger clone sits one base away, suggesting this may be a read error. The chain employs TRBV11-2 and TRBJ2-5; D is perhaps TRBD1 or TRBD2 (5 bases each). CDR1 and CDR2 from the germline V gene are SGHAT and FQNNGV. The CDR3 runs to 13 residues. The V and J ends lost 0 bases and 14 bases respectively, with 16 bases between them. This CDR3 is CASSLDIRDREYF. CDR3 in DNA: TGTGCCAGCAGCTTAGATATCAGGGACCGCGAATACTTC.

A few counts support this clonotype. One end of the junction varies from germline; a read error may be responsible. J is TRBJ1-1 and V is TRBV10-3; possibly TRBD1 for D (6 bases). Germline assignment: CDR1 ENHRY and CDR2 SYGVKD. This CDR3 is built from 15 residues. The CDR3 DNA is TGTGCCATCAGTGAATCACAGGGTTTAGACACTGGAGCTTTCTTT. As protein: CAISESQGLDTGAFF.

About this clonotype: The junction shows a germline mismatch at one end, possibly a read error. The chain has TRBV11-3 and TRBJ2-1; 8 bases agree with TRBD2. Germline V gene lookup returns CDR1 SGHNT and CDR2 YENEEA. This CDR3 has 17 amino acids. The CDR3 DNA reads as TGTACCAGCAGCCCGGGACTAACGGGAGGGGTCACTCCTGAGCAGTTCTTC. This translates into CTSSPGLTGGVTPEQFF. Filled out from reference TRBV11-3 and TRBJ2-1, the complete variable domain reads EAGVVQSPRYKIIEKKQPVAFWCNPISGHNTLYWYLQNLGQGPELLIRYENEEAVDDSQLPKDRFSAERLKGVDSTLKIQPAELGDSAVYLCTSSPGLTGGVTPEQFFGPGTRLTVL.

Ten or more counts support this clonotype. This chain links TRBV29-1 with TRBJ2-6, with 11 positions matching TRBD1. The V and J ends lost 7 bases and 2 bases, in that order; junction bases with no gene match: 7. The CDR3 sequence is 16 residues long. The V gene's germline CDR1 is SQVTM and CDR2 ANQGSEA. In nucleotides, the CDR3 is TGCAGCGCCGGGACAGGGGGTGTTACTGGGGCCAACGTCCTGACTTTC. Translated, it gives CSAGTGGVTGANVLTF.

As concerns this clonotype: A much larger clonotype is one base distant, so this may be a read error. The gene calls are TRBV11-2 and TRBJ2-5; possibly TRBD1 for D (5 bases). CDR3 size: 15 residues. Germline values: CDR1 SGHAT, CDR2 FQNNGV. This CDR3 reads CASSLGLGSQESQYF. The CDR3 DNA sequence: TGTGCCAGCAGCTTGGGGCTGGGATCGCAAGAGAGCCAGTACTTC.

Note on this clonotype: The junction differs from germline at one of its ends, possibly a read error. V and J are TRBV11-2 and TRBJ2-3; 8 bases are a match to TRBD1. The CDR3 has 13 residues. Germline loops: CDR1 SGHAT, CDR2 FQNNGV. CDR3 coding DNA: TGTGCCAGCAGGATGGACAGGGCATATACGCAGTGTTTT. Amino acid sequence: CASRMDRAYTQCF. Looking up the rest from reference TRBV11-2 and TRBJ2-3 gives the full variable domain: EAGVAQSPRYKIIEKRQSVAFWCNPISGHATLYWYQQILGQGPKLLIQFQNNGVVDDSQLPKDRFSAERLKGVDSTLKIQPAKLEDSAVYLCASRMDRAYTQCFGPGTRLTVL.

The CDR3 DNA reads TGTGCCAGCAGCCGACTAGCGGGAGGGGGGGGGGGGTATGAGCAGTTCTTC. This sequence encodes CASSRLAGGGGGYEQFF. The V gene is TRBV11-3, the J gene TRBJ2-1, with 14 bases lining up with TRBD2. Per germline, CDR1 SGHNT and CDR2 YENEEA. J was trimmed by 8 bases and V by 5 bases; bases with no gene match: 11. The CDR3 extends over 17 amino acids.

This clonotype was detected many times. The chain is built from TRBV7-3 and TRBJ2-2; no firm D call. Trimming took 5 bases from V and 4 from J, leaving 8 bases between them. The CDR3 is 13 residues long. CDR1 SGHTA and CDR2 FQGTGA come from the germline V gene. CDR3 protein: CASSPRFTGELFF. The CDR3 region has the DNA TGTGCCAGCAGCCCAAGGTTCACCGGGGAGCTGTTTTTT.

With regard to this clonotype: One end of the junction varies from germline; a read error may be responsible. The genes are TRBV11-2 and TRBJ2-7; TRBD2 is a possible D gene (5 bases). Germline V CDR1 and CDR2: SGHAT, FQNNGV. This CDR3 contains 15 residues. The CDR3: CASSLETRDLLGHYF. CDR3 bases: TGTGCCAGCAGCCTAGAAACGAGGGATCTACTCGGGCACTACTTC.

About this clonotype itself: This may arise from a read error, as a much more abundant clone is one base away. The chain joins TRBV6-1 to TRBJ1-5, with D possibly matching TRBD1 (6 bases). CDR3 length equals 15 residues. Germline CDR1 MNHNS, CDR2 SASEGT. The CDR3 loop reads CTSSARPEGGQPQHF. CDR3 DNA sequence: TGTACCAGCAGTGCGCGGCCCGAGGGGGGTCAGCCCCAGCATTTT.

This clonotype has just one count. At one of its ends the junction is not consistent with the germline gene, which may arise from a read error. For the CDR3, the DNA is TGCGCCAGCAGGGAGGGAGGGACAACCTCCTTCAATGAACAGTTCTTC. Translating gives CASREGGTTSFNEQFF. The V and J genes are TRBV11-2 and TRBJ2-1; D perhaps matches TRBD2 (7 bases). The CDR3 sequence is 16 residues long. Germline lookup yields CDR1 SGHAT and CDR2 FQNNGV.

As concerns this clonotype: Here the CDR3 omits its conserved ending phenylalanine or tryptophan, so a read error is the likely source. The chain carries TRBV4-3 and TRBJ1-2; D unresolved. This CDR3 contains 14 residues. Trimming stripped 8 bases from V and 5 bases from J, with 18 bases between. Germline V gene lookup returns CDR1 LGHNA and CDR2 YSLEER. CDR3 DNA sequence: TGCGCCAGCGGCGCTGAGTTGGAGATGTATGGCTACACCTTA. Encoded protein: CASGAELEMYGYTL.

The V and J genes are TRBV6-5 and TRBJ2-7; D is possibly TRBD1 (6 bases). This CDR3 has 15 residues. Germline V gene sequence: CDR1 MNHEY, CDR2 SVGAGI. CDR3 DNA sequence: TGTGCCAGCAGTTACAAGGACAGCATCTCCTACGAGCAGTATGTC. The encoded protein is CASSYKDSISYEQYV.

In its sample, this clonotype was seen many times. The chain recombines TRBV11-2 with TRBJ2-7; TRBD2 aligns across 8 bases. This CDR3 contains 17 residues. CDR1 and CDR2 (germline): SGHAT, FQNNGV. Unmatched junction bases numbered 11, after V lost 2 bases and J lost 2 bases. The CDR3 sequence is CASSLIFSREVPYEQYF. CDR3 nucleotides: TGTGCCAGCAGCTTAATTTTCTCGCGGGAGGTTCCCTACGAGCAGTACTTC.